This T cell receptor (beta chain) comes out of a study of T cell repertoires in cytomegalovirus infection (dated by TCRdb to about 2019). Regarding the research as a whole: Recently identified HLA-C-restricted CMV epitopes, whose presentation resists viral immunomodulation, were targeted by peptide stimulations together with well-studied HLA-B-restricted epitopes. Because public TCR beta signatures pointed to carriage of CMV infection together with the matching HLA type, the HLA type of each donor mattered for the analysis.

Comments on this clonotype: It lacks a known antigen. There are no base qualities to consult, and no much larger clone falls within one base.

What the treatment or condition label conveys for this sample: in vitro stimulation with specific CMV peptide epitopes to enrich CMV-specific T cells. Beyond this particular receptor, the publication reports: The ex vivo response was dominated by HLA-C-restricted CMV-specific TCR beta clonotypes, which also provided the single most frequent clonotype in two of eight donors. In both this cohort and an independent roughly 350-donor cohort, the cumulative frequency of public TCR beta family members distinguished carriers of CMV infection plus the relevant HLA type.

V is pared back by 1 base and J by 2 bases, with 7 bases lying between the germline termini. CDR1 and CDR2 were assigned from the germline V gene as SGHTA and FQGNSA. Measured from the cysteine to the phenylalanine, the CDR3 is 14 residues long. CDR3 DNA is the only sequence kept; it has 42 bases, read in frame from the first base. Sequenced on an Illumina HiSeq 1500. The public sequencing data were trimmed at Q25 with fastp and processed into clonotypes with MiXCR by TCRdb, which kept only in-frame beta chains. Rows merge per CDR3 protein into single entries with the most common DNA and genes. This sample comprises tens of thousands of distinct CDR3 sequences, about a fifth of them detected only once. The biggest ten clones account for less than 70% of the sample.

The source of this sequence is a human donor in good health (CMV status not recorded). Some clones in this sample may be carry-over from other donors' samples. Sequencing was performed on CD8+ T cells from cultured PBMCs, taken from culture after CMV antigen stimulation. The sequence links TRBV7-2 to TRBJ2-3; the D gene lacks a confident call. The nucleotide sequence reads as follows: TGTGCCAGCAGCTTAGGGCGGCACACAGATACGCAGTATTTT. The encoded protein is CASSLGRHTDTQYF.